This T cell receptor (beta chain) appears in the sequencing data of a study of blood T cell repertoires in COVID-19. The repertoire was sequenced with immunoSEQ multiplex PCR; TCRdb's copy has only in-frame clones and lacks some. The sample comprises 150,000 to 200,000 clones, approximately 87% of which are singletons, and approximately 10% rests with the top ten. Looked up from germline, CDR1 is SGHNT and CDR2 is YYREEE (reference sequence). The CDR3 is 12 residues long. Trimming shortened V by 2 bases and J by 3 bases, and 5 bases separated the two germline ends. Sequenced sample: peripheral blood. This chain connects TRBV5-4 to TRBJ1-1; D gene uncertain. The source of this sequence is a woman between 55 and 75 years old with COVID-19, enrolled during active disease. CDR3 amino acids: CASSFLYTEAFF. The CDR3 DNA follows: TGTGCCAGCAGCTTTCTTTACACTGAAGCTTTCTTT.